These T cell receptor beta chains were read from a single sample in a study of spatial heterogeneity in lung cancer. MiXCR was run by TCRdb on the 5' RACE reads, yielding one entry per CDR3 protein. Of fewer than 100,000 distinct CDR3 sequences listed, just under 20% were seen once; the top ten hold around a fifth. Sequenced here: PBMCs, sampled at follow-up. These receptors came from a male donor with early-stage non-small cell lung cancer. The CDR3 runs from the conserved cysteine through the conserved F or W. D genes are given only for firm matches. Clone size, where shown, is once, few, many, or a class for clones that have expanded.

CDR3: CAGLGDRGRNGYTF; DNA: TGTGCCGGGCTGGGCGACAGGGGGCGGAATGGCTACACCTTC; length: 14; size: .; D: TRBD1; J: TRBJ1-2; V: TRBV30
CDR3: CASSSPLGPETQYF; DNA: TGTGCCAGCAGCTCCCCCCTGGGGCCAGAGACCCAGTACTTC; length: 14; size: .; D: .; J: TRBJ2-5; V: TRBV7-9
CDR3: CASSQDQGRRNEKLFF; DNA: TGCGCCAGCAGCCAAGATCAAGGCAGGAGAAATGAAAAACTGTTTTTT; length: 16; size: .; D: .; J: TRBJ1-4; V: TRBV4-3
CDR3: CSGVQGASDTQYF; DNA: TGCAGTGGGGTGCAGGGGGCCTCAGATACGCAGTATTTT; length: 13; size: .; D: TRBD1; J: TRBJ2-3; V: TRBV20-1
CDR3: CSVDMGQGAPGELFF; DNA: TGCAGCGTTGATATGGGACAGGGGGCACCCGGGGAGCTGTTTTTT; length: 15; size: few; D: TRBD1; J: TRBJ2-2; V: TRBV29-1
CDR3: CASSYERGSADTQYF; DNA: TGTGCCAGCAGCTACGAACGGGGGTCCGCAGATACGCAGTATTTT; length: 15; size: .; D: .; J: TRBJ2-3; V: TRBV6-2/TRBV6-3
CDR3: CASSYSGRLNTEAFF; DNA: TGTGCCAGCAGTTATTCGGGACGGCTGAACACTGAAGCTTTCTTT; length: 15; size: .; D: .; J: TRBJ1-1; V: TRBV6-5
CDR3: CAISVAASTEKLFF; DNA: TGTGCCATCAGTGTGGCAGCTTCCACTGAAAAACTGTTTTTT; length: 14; size: many; D: .; J: TRBJ1-4; V: TRBV10-3
CDR3: CASSPSLDSQETQYF; DNA: TGTGCCAGCTCACCGAGTCTTGACAGTCAAGAGACCCAGTACTTC; length: 15; size: many; D: .; J: TRBJ2-5; V: TRBV18
CDR3: CASSQDPETQYF; DNA: TGTGCCAGCAGCCAAGATCCAGAGACCCAGTACTTC; length: 12; size: .; D: .; J: TRBJ2-5; V: TRBV14
CDR3: CATSDLQGGGYNEQFF; DNA: TGTGCCACCAGTGATTTACAGGGAGGAGGCTACAATGAGCAGTTCTTC; length: 16; size: .; D: .; J: TRBJ2-1; V: TRBV24-1
CDR3: CASSTTETQYF; DNA: TGTGCCAGCAGTACTACAGAGACCCAGTACTTC; length: 11; size: .; D: .; J: TRBJ2-5; V: TRBV11-2
CDR3: CSVARRLAGQDEQFF; DNA: TGCAGCGTTGCCCGTCGGCTAGCGGGACAGGATGAGCAGTTCTTC; length: 15; size: few; D: .; J: TRBJ2-1; V: TRBV29-1
CDR3: CASSLEVSNYGYTF; DNA: TGTGCCAGCAGCCTCGAAGTTTCTAACTATGGCTACACCTTC; length: 14; size: few; D: .; J: TRBJ1-2; V: TRBV7-9
CDR3: CASSQGTWGRNEQFF; DNA: TGTGCCAGCAGCCAGGGGACGTGGGGTAGGAATGAGCAGTTCTTC; length: 15; size: few; D: .; J: TRBJ2-1; V: TRBV3-1
CDR3: CASGLPFSGIQETQYF; DNA: TGTGCTAGTGGTTTGCCCTTTAGCGGGATTCAAGAGACCCAGTACTTC; length: 16; size: few; D: TRBD2; J: TRBJ2-5; V: TRBV12-5
CDR3: CASSFRRTSVTDTQYF; DNA: TGTGCCAGCAGTTTTAGGAGGACTAGCGTTACAGATACGCAGTATTTT; length: 16; size: .; D: TRBD2; J: TRBJ2-3; V: TRBV27
CDR3: CSARLGQETQYF; DNA: TGCAGTGCTAGATTGGGACAAGAGACCCAGTACTTC; length: 12; size: few; D: .; J: TRBJ2-5; V: TRBV20-1
CDR3: CASSFRTRGRDEQFF; DNA: TGTGCCAGTAGTTTCCGGACTAGAGGACGCGATGAGCAGTTCTTC; length: 15; size: few; D: TRBD2; J: TRBJ2-1; V: TRBV19
CDR3: CASTVVANTEAFF; DNA: TGTGCCAGCACCGTCGTGGCGAACACTGAAGCTTTCTTT; length: 13; size: few; D: .; J: TRBJ1-1; V: TRBV6-2/TRBV6-3
CDR3: CASSIPRAARGTEAFF; DNA: TGTGCCAGTAGTATACCCAGGGCCGCAAGGGGCACTGAAGCTTTCTTT; length: 16; size: .; D: .; J: TRBJ1-1; V: TRBV19
CDR3: CASSRLAGLNTGELFF; DNA: TGTGCCAGCAGTAGACTAGCGGGACTAAACACCGGGGAGCTGTTTTTT; length: 16; size: .; D: TRBD2; J: TRBJ2-2; V: TRBV6-2/TRBV6-3
CDR3: CASSYTSGGTMVRNEQFF; DNA: TGTGCCAGCAGTTACACTAGCGGGGGGACTATGGTCCGCAATGAGCAGTTCTTC; length: 18; size: .; D: TRBD2; J: TRBJ2-1; V: TRBV6-2/TRBV6-3
CDR3: CASSRQGSQPQHF; DNA: TGTGCCAGCAGCCGACAGGGGTCTCAGCCCCAGCATTTT; length: 13; size: few; D: TRBD1; J: TRBJ1-5; V: TRBV7-9
CDR3: CASSLRNTEQYF; DNA: TGTGCCAGCAGTCTAAGAAACACCGAGCAGTACTTC; length: 12; size: .; D: .; J: TRBJ2-7; V: TRBV6-6
CDR3: CATSRQQETQYF; DNA: TGTGCCACCTCAAGACAGCAAGAGACCCAGTACTTC; length: 12; size: many; D: .; J: TRBJ2-5; V: TRBV6-5
CDR3: CASSESGQGRETQYF; DNA: TGTGCCAGCAGTGAAAGCGGACAGGGTCGGGAGACCCAGTACTTC; length: 15; size: .; D: TRBD1; J: TRBJ2-5; V: TRBV2
CDR3: CASSLARVDEQFF; DNA: TGTGCCAGCAGCTTAGCGCGAGTGGATGAGCAGTTCTTC; length: 13; size: .; D: .; J: TRBJ2-1; V: TRBV7-8
CDR3: CAISEGGVGSGANVLTF; DNA: TGTGCCATCAGTGAAGGAGGGGTTGGCTCTGGGGCCAACGTCCTGACTTTC; length: 17; size: .; D: .; J: TRBJ2-6; V: TRBV10-3